This T cell receptor beta chain was documented in a study of shared clonotypes between healthy human individuals. Only CD45RO-negative cells positively selected for CCR7 counted as naive CD8 cells, so terminally differentiated effector memory CD45RA+ cells were excluded. There were only Caucasian adults among the donors, and all lived in Nashville, Tennessee. In germline, CDR1 is PRHDT, CDR2 FYEKMQ (reference sequence). The CDR3 has 15 residues. Germline trimming cut 5 bases from V and 0 bases from J; bases unmatched to any gene: 1. The authors ran the assay at deep level. Profiled with immunoSEQ multiplex PCR; TCRdb holds only in-frame clones, not every one. The sample lists around 2,000,000 clones; about 95% were seen once. Comments on this clone: Its antigen is not identified.

General study findings and limits: Among a handful of donors, approximately 5% of naive CD4 clonotypes were found in common.

The chain employs TRBV13 and TRBJ2-5, with 12 bases aligning to TRBD2. The receptor was isolated from a man between 18 and 35 years old in good health. Sequencing was carried out using naive CD8+ T cells sorted from blood. The CDR3 nucleotides are TGTGCCAGCAGCCTAGCGGGGGGGTACCAAGAGACCCAGTACTTC. Residues: CASSLAGGYQETQYF.